Following are 19 T cell receptor beta chains from one sample sequenced in a study of regulatory T cells in long-lasting Graves disease. With iRepertoire HTBI primers and Arm-PCR of CDR3 regions, TCR beta libraries were built. TCRdb called the multiplex PCR reads again in MiXCR, with one record for every CDR3 protein. The table has around 450,000 distinct CDR3 sequences, roughly 21% seen once. The time point was: persistent/refractory GD, antithyroid drugs over 5 years with positive TRAb. Researchers made the TCR library from RNA that was extracted from PBMCs. Sequenced here: peripheral blood mononuclear cells (PBMCs), sampled when the disease was refractory, from a patient treated with antithyroid drugs. The receptor source for this set is a female donor with Graves disease.

The V gene is TRBV24-1, the J gene TRBJ2-5; 7 bases agree with TRBD1. After removal of 2 bases from V and 4 bases from J, the junction contained 6 bases not matched to a gene. The CDR3 loop spans 15 amino acids. Germline V lookup: CDR1 KGHDR, CDR2 SFDVKD. The CDR3 bases are TGTGCCACCAGTGATTCCACCCCAGGGGGAGAGACCCAGTACTTC. Translating gives CATSDSTPGGETQYF.

J is TRBJ2-2 and V is TRBV20-1; 7 bases are shared with TRBD1. Trimming cost V 1 base and J 2 bases; bases outside gene matches: 1. The CDR3 contains 14 residues. Germline-derived CDR1 and CDR2 are DFQATT and SNEGSKA (reference sequence). The CDR3 DNA is TGCAGTGCTAGAGTAGGGGGCAACACCGGGGAGCTGTTTTTT. Its protein product is CSARVGGNTGELFF.

This clonotype showed up just a few times. J is TRBJ1-5 and V is TRBV5-6, with D unclear. V dropped 2 bases and J dropped 4 bases, with 16 bases sitting between them. CDR1 is SGHDT, CDR2 YYEEEE, per germline. The CDR3 contains 16 residues. Written as DNA, the CDR3 is TGTGCCAGCAGCTTCGGGAGGGCCGGTATTAATCAGCCCCAGCATTTT. Translating it yields CASSFGRAGINQPQHF.

Of note for this clonotype: A much larger clone lies a single base off, so this may be a read error. The J gene is TRBJ2-5, the V gene TRBV29-1; D unresolved. Germline V gives CDR1 SQVTM, CDR2 ANQGSEA. The CDR3 has 12 residues. Trimming shortened V by 4 bases and J by 2 bases, and 8 bases separated the two germline ends. Here the CDR3 reads CSVAQTQETQYF. CDR3 sequence (DNA): TGCAGCGTTGCTCAGACACAAGAGACCCAGTACTTC.

A few counts support this clonotype. In nucleotides, the CDR3 is TGTGCCAGCAGCTTAGCAATAGCGAGGGAGCAGTACTTC. Translation gives CASSLAIAREQYF. This chain connects TRBV7-6 to TRBJ2-7; D is perhaps TRBD2 (5 bases). V was trimmed by 0 bases and J by 7 bases, leaving 10 bases between them. Germline V gene sequence: CDR1 SGHVS, CDR2 FNYEAQ. The CDR3 consists of 13 residues.

This chain connects TRBV2 to TRBJ2-4, with 11 bases identical to TRBD2. Germline V gene lookup returns CDR1 SNHLY and CDR2 FYNNEI. The CDR3 runs 13 residues. J was trimmed by 11 bases and V by 2 bases; bases with no gene match: 2. The CDR3 is CASSELAGGVQYF. CDR3 sequence (DNA): TGTGCCAGCAGTGAACTAGCGGGAGGTGTTCAGTACTTC.

The chain is built from TRBV7-9 and TRBJ2-7; D gene ambiguous. CDR3 size: 15 residues. Trimming took 3 bases from V and 1 from J, leaving 13 bases between them. Germline CDR1 and CDR2: SEHNR and FQNEAQ (reference sequence). The CDR3, as DNA: TGTGCCAGCAGCTTTCCGACACTCTCATCCTACGAGCAGTACTTC. Translation gives CASSFPTLSSYEQYF.

Worth noting for this clonotype: A much larger clone differs from this one at a single base, so this may be a read error. The gene calls are TRBV7-9 and TRBJ2-5, with 11 bases aligning to TRBD1. This CDR3 has 16 amino acids. Germline V gene sequence: CDR1 SEHNR, CDR2 FQNEAQ (reference sequence). CDR3 residues: CASSPTSGQGEETQHF. As DNA, the CDR3 is TGTGCCAGCAGCCCCACTTCGGGACAGGGGGAAGAGACCCAGCACTTC.

This clonotype was observed a handful of times. This sequence may be a read error, since a much larger clone differs from it by one base. The genes are TRBV6-1 and TRBJ2-7; possibly TRBD1 for D (6 bases). The CDR3 has 13 residues. Trimming shortened V by 6 bases and J by 0 bases, and 9 bases separated the two germline ends. Germline V CDR1 and CDR2: MNHNS, SASEGT. CDR3 sequence: CASSGQFSYEQYF. DNA for the CDR3: TGTGCCAGCAGCGGACAGTTCTCCTACGAGCAGTACTTC.

The sample holds a few counts of this clonotype. CDR3: CASSSGTGEFGELFF. CDR3 coding DNA: TGTGCCAGCAGCTCCGGGACAGGGGAATTCGGGGAGCTGTTTTTT. V is TRBV11-3 and J is TRBJ2-2; TRBD1 matches at 10 bases. The CDR3 has 15 residues. V shed 4 bases and J 7 bases; nucleotides not matched to a gene: 6. Germline-derived CDR1 and CDR2 are SGHNT and YENEEA.

This rearrangement joins TRBV5-1 to TRBJ1-1; a possible D gene is TRBD1 (5 bases). CDR3 length: 14 residues. The V end lost 4 bases, the J end lost 4 bases, and 14 bases lay between the germline ends. From germline, CDR1 is SGHRS and CDR2 YFSETQ. The CDR3 reads CASSIGTVSTEAFF. CDR3 in DNA: TGCGCCAGCAGCATCGGGACGGTGAGCACTGAAGCTTTCTTT.

A remark on this clonotype: With a much larger clone just one base away, this may be a read error. The J gene is TRBJ2-5, the V gene TRBV12-3 or TRBV12-4; TRBD1 aligns across 7 bases. The CDR3 is made up of 13 amino acids. CDR3: CASRRGGQEAQYF. CDR3 in DNA: TGTGCCAGCAGGAGAGGGGGCCAAGAGGCCCAGTACTTC.

This clonotype has just a few counts. This rearrangement joins TRBV6-1 to TRBJ2-3, with D possibly being TRBD1 (6 bases). The V gene lost 7 bases and the J gene lost 4 bases, with 12 bases spanning the gap. The germline V gene encodes CDR1 MNHNS and CDR2 SASEGT. This CDR3 contains 13 residues. The CDR3, as DNA: TGTGCCAGCACCCATCAGGGGTCAGATACGCAGTATTTT. Encoded protein: CASTHQGSDTQYF.

With regard to this clonotype: A much larger clone sits a single nucleotide away, making a read error possible. CDR3 in DNA: TGCGCCAGCAGCCAAGAACAGGGGGCCCAGCACTTC. Encoded protein: CASSQEQGAQHF. The genes are TRBV4-1 and TRBJ2-4; 9 nucleotides align to TRBD1. Germline-derived CDR1 and CDR2 are MGHRA and YSYEKL. The CDR3 covers 12 residues.

The CDR3 protein is CASSLSPGPFGDEQFF. In nucleotides, the CDR3 is TGTGCCAGCAGTTTGTCACCGGGACCCTTCGGAGATGAGCAGTTCTTC. The chain is built from TRBV27 and TRBJ2-1; D is possibly TRBD1 or TRBD2 (5 bases each). There are 16 residues in the CDR3. Germline-derived CDR1 and CDR2 are MNHEY and SMNVEV (reference sequence). V was pared by 3 bases and J by 8 bases, with 20 bases between.

Comment on this clonotype: Since a far larger clone is one base different, this is likely a read error. J is TRBJ2-7 and V is TRBV6-1; D not resolved. This CDR3 region has 10 residues. V was clipped by 6 bases and J by 3 bases, with 3 bases between them. Per the germline V gene, CDR1 is MNHNS and CDR2 is SASEGT. The chain's CDR3 is CASRNYEQYF. The CDR3 nucleotides read TGTGCCAGCAGGAACTACGAGCAGTACTTC.

The rearrangement joins TRBV6-1 to TRBJ2-2; tentatively, D is TRBD1 (5 bases). Germline CDR1 is MNHNS and CDR2 is SASEGT. This CDR3 region has 14 residues. Trimming stripped 8 bases from V and 2 bases from J, with 12 bases between. CDR3 in amino acids: CASWQGRNTGELFF. The CDR3 nucleotides are TGTGCCAGCTGGCAGGGTAGAAACACCGGGGAGCTGTTTTTT.

This clonotype came up a few times. A much larger clone differs by one base, so this may be a read error. This chain connects TRBV6-1 to TRBJ1-5; a possible D gene is TRBD1 (5 bases). CDR1 and CDR2 from the germline V gene are MNHNS and SASEGT. The CDR3 runs 16 residues. V lost 9 bases to trimming and J lost 0 bases, with 18 bases between them. The CDR3 reads CASCWQGGYSNQPQHF. CDR3 nucleotide sequence: TGTGCCAGTTGCTGGCAGGGAGGTTATAGCAATCAGCCCCAGCATTTT.

This clonotype was counted only a few times. This sequence joins TRBV7-3 and TRBJ2-1; 7 bases are a match to TRBD1. With 4 bases clipped from V and 4 bases from J, the junction kept 10 bases outside the gene matches. Germline CDR1 is SGHTA and CDR2 is FQGTGA. The CDR3 is 16 residues long. CDR3 DNA: TGTGCCAGCAGCTCCCTACAGGGGACGCCGTACAATGAGCAGTTCTTC. This translates into CASSSLQGTPYNEQFF.